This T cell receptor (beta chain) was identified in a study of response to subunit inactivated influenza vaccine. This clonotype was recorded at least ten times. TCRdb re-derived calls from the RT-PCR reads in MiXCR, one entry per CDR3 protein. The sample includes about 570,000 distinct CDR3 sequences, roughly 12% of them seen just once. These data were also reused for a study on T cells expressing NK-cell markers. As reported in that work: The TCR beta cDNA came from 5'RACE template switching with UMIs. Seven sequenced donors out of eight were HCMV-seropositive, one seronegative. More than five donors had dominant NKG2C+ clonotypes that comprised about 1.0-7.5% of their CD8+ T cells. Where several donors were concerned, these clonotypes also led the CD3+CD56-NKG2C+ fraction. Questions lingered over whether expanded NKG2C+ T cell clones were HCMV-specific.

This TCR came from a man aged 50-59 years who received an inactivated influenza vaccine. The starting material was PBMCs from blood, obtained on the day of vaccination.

CDR3 residues: CASSQTGVGAKNIQYF. As DNA, the CDR3 is TGTGCCAGCAGCCAGACCGGGGTTGGAGCCAAAAACATTCAGTACTTC. The chain couples TRBV14 to TRBJ2-4; tentatively, D is TRBD2 (5 bases). The V gene lost 3 bases and the J gene lost 0 bases, with 12 bases spanning the gap. Per germline, CDR1 SGHDN and CDR2 FVKESK. This CDR3 is built from 16 residues.